The rows below give T cell receptor beta chains drawn from one sample of a study of vaccination and CD4 T cells after COVID-19. Their antigen targets remain unknown. TCRdb re-called the PCR reads with MiXCR, one entry per CDR3 protein. The sample shows over 10,000 distinct CDR3 sequences, roughly a quarter of them seen only once. Source: CD4+ T cells from blood, cultured in vitro, taken before SARS-CoV-2 vaccination. These receptors were collected from a human donor who received a COVID-19 vaccine. CDR3s include the opening cysteine and the closing phenylalanine or tryptophan. A D gene is named only where the DNA matches it firmly. Part of the rows lack a size; the others show once, few, many or a class for expanded clones.

abundance | j_gene | d_gene | v_gene | CDR3aa | CDR3nt
. | TRBJ2-6 | . | TRBV12-3/TRBV12-4 | CASRPGTDLSGANVLTF | TGTGCCAGCCGACCCGGGACGGACCTGTCGGGGGCCAACGTCCTGACTTTC
. | TRBJ1-2 | TRBD1 | TRBV30 | CAWSAGQGRDGYTF | TGTGCCTGGAGTGCGGGACAGGGGAGGGATGGCTACACCTTC
. | TRBJ2-5 | . | TRBV30 | CAWIWQGGQETQYF | TGTGCCTGGATATGGCAGGGGGGGCAGGAGACCCAGTACTTC
few | TRBJ2-1 | . | TRBV10-1 | CASSDSGRVENEQFF | TGCGCCAGCAGTGACTCTGGTCGAGTGGAGAATGAGCAGTTCTTC
. | TRBJ2-7 | . | TRBV11-3 | CASSLGQSYEQYF | TGTGCCAGCAGCTTAGGACAGAGCTACGAGCAGTACTTC
few | TRBJ2-7 | TRBD1 | TRBV7-9 | CASSLAGTGVQYF | TGTGCCAGCAGCTTAGCAGGGACAGGGGTTCAGTACTTC
. | TRBJ2-5 | TRBD2 | TRBV25-1 | CASSDLGAGGGETQYF | TGTGCCAGCAGTGATTTGGGAGCGGGAGGGGGAGAGACCCAGTACTTC
. | TRBJ2-7 | . | TRBV19 | CASRMRGGETYEQYF | TGTGCCAGCCGCATGAGGGGGGGCGAAACCTACGAGCAGTACTTC
few | TRBJ2-3 | TRBD2 | TRBV5-4 | CASSLALAGTSTDTQYF | TGTGCCAGCAGCTTGGCACTAGCGGGGACTAGCACAGATACGCAGTATTTT
. | TRBJ2-5 | . | TRBV10-3 | CAISKDSQETLYF | TGTGCCATCAGTAAAGACAGTCAAGAGACCCTGTACTTC
. | TRBJ2-1 | TRBD2 | TRBV6-1 | CATILAGGYFNEQFF | TGTGCCACCATACTAGCGGGGGGATATTTCAATGAGCAGTTCTTC
few | TRBJ2-5 | . | TRBV7-9 | CASSWGLREETQYF | TGTGCCAGCAGCTGGGGACTCCGAGAGGAGACCCAGTACTTC
. | TRBJ2-2 | TRBD1 | TRBV10-3 | CAISEPTGDTGELFF | TGTGCCATCAGTGAGCCGACAGGGGACACCGGGGAGCTGTTTTTT